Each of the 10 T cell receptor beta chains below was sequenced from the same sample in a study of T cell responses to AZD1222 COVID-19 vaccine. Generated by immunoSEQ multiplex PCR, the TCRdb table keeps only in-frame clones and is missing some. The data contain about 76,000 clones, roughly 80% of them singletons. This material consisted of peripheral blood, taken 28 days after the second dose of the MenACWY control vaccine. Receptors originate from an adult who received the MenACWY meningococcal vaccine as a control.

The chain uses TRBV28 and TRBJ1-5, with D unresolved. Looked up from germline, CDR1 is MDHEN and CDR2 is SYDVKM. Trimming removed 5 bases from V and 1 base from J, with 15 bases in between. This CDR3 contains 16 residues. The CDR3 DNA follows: TGTGCCAGCAGTCAATATAAGGGTGTAAGCAATCAGCCCCAGCATTTT. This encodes CASSQYKGVSNQPQHF.

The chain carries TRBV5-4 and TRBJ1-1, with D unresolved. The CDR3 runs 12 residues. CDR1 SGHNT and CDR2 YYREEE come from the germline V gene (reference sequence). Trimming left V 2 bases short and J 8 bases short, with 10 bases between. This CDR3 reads CASSFLAGEAFF. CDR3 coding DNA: TGTGCCAGCAGCTTCCTAGCGGGAGAAGCTTTCTTT.

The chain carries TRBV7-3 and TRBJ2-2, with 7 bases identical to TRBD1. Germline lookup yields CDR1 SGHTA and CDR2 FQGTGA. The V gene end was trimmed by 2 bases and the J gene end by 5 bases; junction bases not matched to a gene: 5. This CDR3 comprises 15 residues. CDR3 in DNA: TGTGCCAGCAGCTTAGGGACAGTCGGGACCGGGGAGCTGTTTTTT. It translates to CASSLGTVGTGELFF.

The CDR3 sequence is CASTLYRSTNEKLFF. In nucleotides, the CDR3 is TGTGCCAGCACCCTTTACAGATCAACTAATGAAAAACTGTTTTTT. V is TRBV28 and J is TRBJ1-4; D ambiguous. Germline CDR1 and CDR2: MDHEN and SYDVKM. This CDR3 contains 15 residues. Trimming removed 7 bases from V and 0 bases from J, with 12 bases in between.

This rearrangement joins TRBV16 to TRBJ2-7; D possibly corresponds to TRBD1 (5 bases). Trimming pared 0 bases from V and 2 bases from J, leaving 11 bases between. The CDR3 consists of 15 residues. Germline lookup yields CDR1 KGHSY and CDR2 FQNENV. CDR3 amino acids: CASSQSGPVTYEQYF. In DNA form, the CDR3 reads TGTGCCAGCAGCCAATCGGGGCCAGTGACCTACGAGCAGTACTTC.

The CDR3 here is CASTPEAGRLNYGYTF. Written as DNA, the CDR3 is TGTGCCAGCACCCCCGAAGCGGGCAGGCTTAACTATGGCTACACCTTC. J is TRBJ1-2 and V is TRBV4-2; no firm D call. Trimming stripped 7 bases from V and 1 base from J, with 19 bases between. The germline V gene encodes CDR1 LGHNA and CDR2 YNFKEQ. This CDR3 has 16 amino acids.

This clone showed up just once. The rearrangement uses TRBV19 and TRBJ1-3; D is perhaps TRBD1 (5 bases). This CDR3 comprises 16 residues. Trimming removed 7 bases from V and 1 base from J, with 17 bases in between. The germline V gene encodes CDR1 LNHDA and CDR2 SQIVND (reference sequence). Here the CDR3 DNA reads TGTGCCAGTACCGACGCGGGGGTTCGGTCTGGAAACACCATATATTTT. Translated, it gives CASTDAGVRSGNTIYF.

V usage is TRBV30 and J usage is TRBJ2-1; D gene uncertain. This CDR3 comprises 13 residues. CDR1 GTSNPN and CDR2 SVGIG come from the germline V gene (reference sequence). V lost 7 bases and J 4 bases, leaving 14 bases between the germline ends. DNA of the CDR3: TGTGCCTCCACGAGAGGTATGTACAATGAGCAGTTCTTC. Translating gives CASTRGMYNEQFF.

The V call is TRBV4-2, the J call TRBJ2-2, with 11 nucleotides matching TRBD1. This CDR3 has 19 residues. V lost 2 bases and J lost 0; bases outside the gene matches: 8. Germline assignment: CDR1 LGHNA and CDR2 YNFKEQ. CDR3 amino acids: CASSQRRTGGVANTGELFF. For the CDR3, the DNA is TGTGCCAGCAGCCAAAGAAGGACAGGGGGCGTTGCGAACACCGGGGAGCTGTTTTTT.

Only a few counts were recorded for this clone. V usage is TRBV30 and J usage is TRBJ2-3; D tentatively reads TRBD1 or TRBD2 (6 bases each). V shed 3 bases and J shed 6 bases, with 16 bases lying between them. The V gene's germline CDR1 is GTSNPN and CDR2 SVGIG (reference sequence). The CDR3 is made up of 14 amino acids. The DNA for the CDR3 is TGTGCCTGGAGCGTTCGGGGGCTGCGGGATACGCAGTATTTT. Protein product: CAWSVRGLRDTQYF.